This TCR beta chain was sequenced for a study of T-cell memory formation after mild COVID-19. About the study: The TCR clusters were mostly specific to one donor. Study results and limitations: Later expanders leaned CD4+, whereas day 15 to 85 contracting clones were balanced CD4/CD8.

This clonotype was detected only a few times. The antigen is not known. The TCR alpha and TCR beta cDNA libraries, bearing sample barcodes and UMIs, were generated by 5'RACE using constant-segment primers. TCRdb recomputed calls from the 5' RACE reads with MiXCR, one row per CDR3 protein. In the table there are about 240,000 distinct CDR3 sequences, over 9% of which are singletons. Germline V gene sequence: CDR1 LGHNA, CDR2 YNFKEQ. V lost 0 bases and J lost 0; bases outside the gene matches: 11. The CDR3 covers 18 residues. This chain uses TRBV4-2 with TRBJ2-7, with TRBD1 matching 7 bases. The specimen was PBMCs or a T cell subset sorted from them (not recorded which). The sequence derives from a man in his late teens or twenties who had mild COVID-19 (a few samples of this study predate the infection). Cell type and time point are not known. The CDR3 sequence: CASSQDRGWGTVSYEQYF. CDR3 nucleotides: TGTGCCAGCAGCCAAGATCGAGGATGGGGGACAGTCTCCTACGAGCAGTACTTC.